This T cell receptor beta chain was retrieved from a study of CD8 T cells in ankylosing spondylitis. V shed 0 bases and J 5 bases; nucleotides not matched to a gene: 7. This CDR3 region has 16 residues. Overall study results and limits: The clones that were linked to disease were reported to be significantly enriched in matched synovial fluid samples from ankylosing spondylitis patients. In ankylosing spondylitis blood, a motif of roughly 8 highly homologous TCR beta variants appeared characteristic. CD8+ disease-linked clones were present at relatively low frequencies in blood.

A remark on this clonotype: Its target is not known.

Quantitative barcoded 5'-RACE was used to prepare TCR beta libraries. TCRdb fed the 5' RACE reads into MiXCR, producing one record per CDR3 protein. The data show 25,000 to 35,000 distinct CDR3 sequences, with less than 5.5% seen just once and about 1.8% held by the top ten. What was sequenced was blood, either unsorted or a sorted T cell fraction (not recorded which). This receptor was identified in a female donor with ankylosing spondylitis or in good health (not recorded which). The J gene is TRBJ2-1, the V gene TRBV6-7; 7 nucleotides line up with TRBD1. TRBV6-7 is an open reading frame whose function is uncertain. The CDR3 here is CASSYSKQGSDNEQFF. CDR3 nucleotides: TGTGCCAGCAGTTACTCGAAACAGGGGTCGGACAATGAGCAGTTCTTC.